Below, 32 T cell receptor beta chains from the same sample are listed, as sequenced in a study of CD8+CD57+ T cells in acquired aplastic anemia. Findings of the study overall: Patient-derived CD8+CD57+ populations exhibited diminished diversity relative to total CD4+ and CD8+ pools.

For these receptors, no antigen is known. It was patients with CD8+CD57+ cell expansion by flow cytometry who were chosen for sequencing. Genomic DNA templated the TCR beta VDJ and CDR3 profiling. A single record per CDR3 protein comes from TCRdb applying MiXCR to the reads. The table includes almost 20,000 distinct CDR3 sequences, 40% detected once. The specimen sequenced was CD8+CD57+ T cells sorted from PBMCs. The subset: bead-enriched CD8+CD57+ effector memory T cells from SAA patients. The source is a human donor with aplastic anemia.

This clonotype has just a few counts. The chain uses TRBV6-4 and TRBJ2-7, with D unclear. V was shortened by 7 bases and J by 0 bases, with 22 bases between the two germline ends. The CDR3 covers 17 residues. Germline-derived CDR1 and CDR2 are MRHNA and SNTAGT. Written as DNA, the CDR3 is TGTGCCAGCACCCCAACCCCCGTCATACATAACTCCTACGAGCAGTACTTC. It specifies CASTPTPVIHNSYEQYF.

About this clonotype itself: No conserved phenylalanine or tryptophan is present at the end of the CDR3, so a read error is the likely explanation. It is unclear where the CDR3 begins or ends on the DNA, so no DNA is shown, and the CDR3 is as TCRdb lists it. CDR3 protein: CASTLGSGTPSNY. The V gene is TRBV5-1, the J gene TRBJ1-6. The germline V gene encodes CDR1 SGHRS and CDR2 YFSETQ. The CDR3 adds up to 13 amino acids, both ends counted.

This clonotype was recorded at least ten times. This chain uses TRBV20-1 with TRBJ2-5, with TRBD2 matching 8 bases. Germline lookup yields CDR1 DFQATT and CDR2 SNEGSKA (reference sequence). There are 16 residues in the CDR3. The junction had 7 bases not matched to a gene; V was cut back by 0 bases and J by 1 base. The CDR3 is CSARDQNGGGQETQYF. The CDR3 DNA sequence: TGCAGTGCTAGAGATCAGAACGGGGGGGGCCAAGAGACCCAGTACTTC.

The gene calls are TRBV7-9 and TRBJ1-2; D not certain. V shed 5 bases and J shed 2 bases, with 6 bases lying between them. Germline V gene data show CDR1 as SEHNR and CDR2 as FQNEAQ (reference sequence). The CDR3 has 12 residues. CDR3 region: CASSPDNYGYTF. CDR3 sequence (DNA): TGTGCCAGCAGCCCTGACAACTATGGCTACACCTTC.

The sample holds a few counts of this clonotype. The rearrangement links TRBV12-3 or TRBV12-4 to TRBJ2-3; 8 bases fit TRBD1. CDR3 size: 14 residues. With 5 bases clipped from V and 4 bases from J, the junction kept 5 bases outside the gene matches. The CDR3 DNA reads TGTGCCAGCAGTGCCTGGACAGGGTCAGATACGCAGTATTTT. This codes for CASSAWTGSDTQYF.

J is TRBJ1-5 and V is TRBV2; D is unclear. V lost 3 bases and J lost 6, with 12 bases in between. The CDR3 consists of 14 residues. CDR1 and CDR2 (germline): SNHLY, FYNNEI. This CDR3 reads CASSDSTGGQPQHF. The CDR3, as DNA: TGTGCCAGCAGTGACTCGACCGGAGGTCAGCCCCAGCATTTT.

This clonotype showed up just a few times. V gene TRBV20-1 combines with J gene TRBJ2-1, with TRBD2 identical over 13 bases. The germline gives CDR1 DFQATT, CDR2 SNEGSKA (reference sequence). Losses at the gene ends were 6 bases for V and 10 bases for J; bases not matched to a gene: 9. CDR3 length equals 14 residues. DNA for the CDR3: TGCAGTGCAATACCGGGACTAGCGGGACGCGAGCAGTTCTTC. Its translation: CSAIPGLAGREQFF.

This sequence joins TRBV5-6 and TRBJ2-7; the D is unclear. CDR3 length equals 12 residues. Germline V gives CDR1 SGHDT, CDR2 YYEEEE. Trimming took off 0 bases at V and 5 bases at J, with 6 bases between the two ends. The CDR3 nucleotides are TGTGCCAGCAGCTTGGAGGAAAACGAGCAGTACTTC. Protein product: CASSLEENEQYF.

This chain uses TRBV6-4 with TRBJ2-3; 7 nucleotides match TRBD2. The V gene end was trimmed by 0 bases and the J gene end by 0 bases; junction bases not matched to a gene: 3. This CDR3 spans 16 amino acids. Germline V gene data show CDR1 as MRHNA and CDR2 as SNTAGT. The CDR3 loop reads CASSDSAGASTDTQYF. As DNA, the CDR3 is TGTGCCAGCAGTGACTCGGCGGGAGCTAGCACAGATACGCAGTATTTT.

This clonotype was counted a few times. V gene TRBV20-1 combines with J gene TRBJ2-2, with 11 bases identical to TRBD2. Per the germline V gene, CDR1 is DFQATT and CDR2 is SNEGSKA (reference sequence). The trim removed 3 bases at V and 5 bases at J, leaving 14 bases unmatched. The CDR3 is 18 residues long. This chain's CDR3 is CSARTLNLAGGPTGELFF. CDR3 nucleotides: TGCAGTGCTAGGACGTTAAACTTAGCGGGAGGGCCAACCGGGGAGCTGTTTTTT.

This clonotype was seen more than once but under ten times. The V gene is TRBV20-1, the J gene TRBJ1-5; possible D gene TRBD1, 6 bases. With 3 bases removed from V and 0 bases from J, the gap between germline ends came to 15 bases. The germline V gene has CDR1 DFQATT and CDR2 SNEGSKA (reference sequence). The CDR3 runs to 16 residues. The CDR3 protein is CSARRAGVYSNQPQHF. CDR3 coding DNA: TGCAGTGCTAGGAGGGCAGGGGTTTATAGCAATCAGCCCCAGCATTTT.

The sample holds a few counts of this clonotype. The CDR3 region is CASRGNKETQYF. The CDR3 DNA reads TGTGCCAGCAGAGGAAATAAAGAGACCCAGTACTTC. The chain uses TRBV11-3 and TRBJ2-5; D is uncertain. This CDR3 comprises 12 residues. The germline V and J ends were trimmed by 6 bases and 3 bases, with 8 bases remaining between them. Germline V gene lookup returns CDR1 SGHNT and CDR2 YENEEA.

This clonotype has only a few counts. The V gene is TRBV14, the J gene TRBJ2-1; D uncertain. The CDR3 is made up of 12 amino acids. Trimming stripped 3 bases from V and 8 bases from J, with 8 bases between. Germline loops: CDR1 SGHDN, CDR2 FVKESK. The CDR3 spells CASSHQIDEQFF. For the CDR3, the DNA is TGTGCCAGCAGCCACCAGATTGATGAGCAGTTCTTC.

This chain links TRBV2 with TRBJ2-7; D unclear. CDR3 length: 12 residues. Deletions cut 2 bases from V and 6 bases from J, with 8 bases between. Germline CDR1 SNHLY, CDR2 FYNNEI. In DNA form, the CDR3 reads TGTGCCAGCAGTGAAAAGGTGGGCGAGCAGTACTTC. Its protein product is CASSEKVGEQYF.

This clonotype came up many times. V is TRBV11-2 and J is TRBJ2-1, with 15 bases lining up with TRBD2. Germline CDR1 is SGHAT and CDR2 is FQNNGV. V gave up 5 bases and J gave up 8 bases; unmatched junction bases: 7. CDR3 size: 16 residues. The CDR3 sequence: CASSHRTSGGAYEQFF. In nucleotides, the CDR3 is TGTGCCAGCAGCCACCGGACTAGCGGGGGGGCCTATGAGCAGTTCTTC.

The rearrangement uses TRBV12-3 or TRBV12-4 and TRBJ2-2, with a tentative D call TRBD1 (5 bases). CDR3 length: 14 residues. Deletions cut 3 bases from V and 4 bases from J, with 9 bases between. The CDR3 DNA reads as TGTGCCAGCAGTTTTGATCAGGGCACCGGGGAGCTGTTTTTT. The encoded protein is CASSFDQGTGELFF.

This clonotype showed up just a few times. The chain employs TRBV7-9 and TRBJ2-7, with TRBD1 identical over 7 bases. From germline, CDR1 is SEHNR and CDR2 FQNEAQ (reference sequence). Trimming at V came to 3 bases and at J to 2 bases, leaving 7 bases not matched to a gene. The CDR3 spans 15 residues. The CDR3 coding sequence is TGTGCCAGCAGCTTCCCTTGGGACAGCGCCTACGAGCAGTACTTC. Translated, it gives CASSFPWDSAYEQYF.

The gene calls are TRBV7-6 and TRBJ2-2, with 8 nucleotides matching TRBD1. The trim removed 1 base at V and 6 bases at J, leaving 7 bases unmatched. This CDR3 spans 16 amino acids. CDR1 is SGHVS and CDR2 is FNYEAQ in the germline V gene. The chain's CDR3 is CASSLGVTGEPGELFF. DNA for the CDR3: TGTGCCAGCAGCTTAGGAGTGACAGGGGAACCCGGGGAGCTGTTTTTT.

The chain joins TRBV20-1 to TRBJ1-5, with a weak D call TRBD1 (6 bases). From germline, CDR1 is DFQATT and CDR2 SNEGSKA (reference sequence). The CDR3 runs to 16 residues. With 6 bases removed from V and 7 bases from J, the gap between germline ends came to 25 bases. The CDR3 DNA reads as TGCAGTGCAACCCGGGACACCGGTATATCACTACAGCCCCAGCATTTT. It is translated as CSATRDTGISLQPQHF.

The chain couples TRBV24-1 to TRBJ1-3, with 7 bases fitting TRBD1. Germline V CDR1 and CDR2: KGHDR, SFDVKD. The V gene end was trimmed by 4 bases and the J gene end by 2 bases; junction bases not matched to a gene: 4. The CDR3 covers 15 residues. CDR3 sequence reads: CATSEQGSAGNTIYF. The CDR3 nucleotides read TGTGCCACCAGTGAACAGGGGTCTGCTGGAAACACCATATATTTT.

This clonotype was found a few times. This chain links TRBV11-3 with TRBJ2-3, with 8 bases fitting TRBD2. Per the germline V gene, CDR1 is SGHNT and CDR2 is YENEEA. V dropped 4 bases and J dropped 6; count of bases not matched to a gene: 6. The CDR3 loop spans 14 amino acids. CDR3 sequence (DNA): TGTGCCAGCAGCTCGGCGGGGGGAGGGGATACGCAGTATTTT. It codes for CASSSAGGGDTQYF.

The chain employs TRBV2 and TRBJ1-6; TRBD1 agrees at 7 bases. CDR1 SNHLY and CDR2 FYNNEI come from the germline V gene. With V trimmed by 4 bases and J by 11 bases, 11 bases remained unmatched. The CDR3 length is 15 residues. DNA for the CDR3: TGTGCCAGCAGTGCCGAGGGGGCAGTCGGTCCACCCCTCCACTTT. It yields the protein CASSAEGAVGPPLHF.

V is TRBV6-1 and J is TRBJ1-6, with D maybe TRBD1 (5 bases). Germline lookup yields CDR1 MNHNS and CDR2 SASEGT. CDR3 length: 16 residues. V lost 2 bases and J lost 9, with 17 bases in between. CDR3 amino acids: CASSELDIRASSPLHF. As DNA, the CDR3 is TGTGCCAGCAGTGAACTGGACATCAGGGCCAGTTCACCCCTCCACTTT.

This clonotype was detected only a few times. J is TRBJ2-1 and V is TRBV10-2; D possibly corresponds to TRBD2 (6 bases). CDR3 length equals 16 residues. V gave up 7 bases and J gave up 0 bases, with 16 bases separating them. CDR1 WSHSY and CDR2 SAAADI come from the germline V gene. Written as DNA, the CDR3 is TGCGCCAGCACCCCCGGGAGCGGATCCTCCTACAATGAGCAGTTCTTC. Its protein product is CASTPGSGSSYNEQFF.

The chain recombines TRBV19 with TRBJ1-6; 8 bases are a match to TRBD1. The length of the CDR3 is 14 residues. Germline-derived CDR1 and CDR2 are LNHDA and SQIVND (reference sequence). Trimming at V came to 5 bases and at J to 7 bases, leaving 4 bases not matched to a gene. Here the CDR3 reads CASSVDRVNSPLHF. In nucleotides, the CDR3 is TGTGCCAGTAGTGTGGACAGGGTCAATTCACCCCTCCACTTT.

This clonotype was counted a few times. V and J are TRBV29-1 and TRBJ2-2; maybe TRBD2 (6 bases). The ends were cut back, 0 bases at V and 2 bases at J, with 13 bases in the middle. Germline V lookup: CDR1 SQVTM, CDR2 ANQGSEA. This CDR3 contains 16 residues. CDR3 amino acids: CSVEDAVGGNTGELFF. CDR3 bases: TGCAGCGTTGAAGATGCCGTCGGGGGTAACACCGGGGAGCTGTTTTTT.

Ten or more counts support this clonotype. Here the CDR3 DNA reads TGCGCCAGCAGAGGGAGCACAGATACGCAGTATTTT. It encodes CASRGSTDTQYF. The chain carries TRBV5-1 and TRBJ2-3; D is ambiguous. V was clipped by 5 bases and J by 0 bases, with 4 bases between them. Germline V lookup: CDR1 SGHRS, CDR2 YFSETQ. This CDR3 has 12 residues.

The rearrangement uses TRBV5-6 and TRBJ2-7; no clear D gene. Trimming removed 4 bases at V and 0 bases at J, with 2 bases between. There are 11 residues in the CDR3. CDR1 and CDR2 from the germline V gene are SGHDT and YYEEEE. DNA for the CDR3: TGTGCCAGCAGCGACTCCTACGAGCAGTACGTC. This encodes CASSDSYEQYV.

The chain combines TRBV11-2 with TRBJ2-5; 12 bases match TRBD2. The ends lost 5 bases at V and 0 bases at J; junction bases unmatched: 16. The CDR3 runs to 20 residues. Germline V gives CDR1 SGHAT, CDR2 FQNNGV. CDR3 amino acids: CASSVLAGGAGGRDQETQYF. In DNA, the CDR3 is TGTGCCAGCAGCGTCCTAGCGGGAGGGGCCGGGGGCCGTGACCAAGAGACCCAGTACTTC. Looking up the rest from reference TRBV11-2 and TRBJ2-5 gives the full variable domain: EAGVAQSPRYKIIEKRQSVAFWCNPISGHATLYWYQQILGQGPKLLIQFQNNGVVDDSQLPKDRFSAERLKGVDSTLKIQPAKLEDSAVYLCASSVLAGGAGGRDQETQYFGPGTRLLVL.

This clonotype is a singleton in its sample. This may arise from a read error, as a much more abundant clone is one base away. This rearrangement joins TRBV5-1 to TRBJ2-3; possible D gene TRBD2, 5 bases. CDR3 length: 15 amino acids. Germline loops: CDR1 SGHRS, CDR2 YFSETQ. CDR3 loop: CASSLTRPTVDTRYF. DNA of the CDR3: TGCGCCAGCAGCTTGACTAGGCCCACGGTAGATACGCGGTATTTT.

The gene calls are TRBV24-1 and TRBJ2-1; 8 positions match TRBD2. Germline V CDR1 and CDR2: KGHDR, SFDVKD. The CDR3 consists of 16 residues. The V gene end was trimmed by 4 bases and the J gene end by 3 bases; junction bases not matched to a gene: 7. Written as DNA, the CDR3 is TGTGCCACCAGTGACCCACTAGCGGCGTTCTACAATGAGCAGTTCTTC. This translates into CATSDPLAAFYNEQFF.

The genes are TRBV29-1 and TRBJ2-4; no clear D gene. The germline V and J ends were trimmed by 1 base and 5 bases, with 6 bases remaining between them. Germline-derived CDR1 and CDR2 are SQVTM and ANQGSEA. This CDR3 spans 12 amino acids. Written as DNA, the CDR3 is TGCAGCGTTGAAGTTGAGGAAAACATTCAGTACTTC. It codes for CSVEVEENIQYF.